This T cell receptor (beta chain) was retrieved from a study of T-cell reconstitution after alpha-beta-depleted transplantation in children. Unique molecular identifiers were used to barcode this TCRbeta library. TCRdb redid the calling of the PCR reads with MiXCR, one entry per CDR3 protein. This table has some 490,000 distinct CDR3 sequences, roughly an eighth appearing once. CDR3 length equals 13 residues. The V gene lost 4 bases and the J gene lost 6 bases, with 12 bases spanning the gap. The germline V gene encodes CDR1 MDHEN and CDR2 SYDVKM. This TCR was sampled from a human donor who donated a stem cell graft to a child with combined immunodeficiency. The source was PBMCs from the stem cell graft donor, collected from the stem cell graft. The V call is TRBV28, the J call TRBJ1-1, with unresolved D. CDR3 nucleotide sequence: TGTGCCAGCAGTTCGATATTGGTTCCTGAAGCTTTCTTT. Amino acid sequence: CASSSILVPEAFF.